The 19 T cell receptor beta chains below all came from one sample that was sequenced in a study of T cell responses to AZD1222 COVID-19 vaccine (dated by TCRdb to about 2021). Interpreted using the paper, the time point label stands for: about 28 days (+/-7) after the second vaccine dose. Receptor libraries were prepared by the immunoSEQ multiplex PCR assay. In TCRdb, the immuneACCESS table is reduced to in-frame sequences with V and J assigned. These tables do not hold every clone; where another copy was compared, an unresolved V gene accounts for under half, and the others remain unexplained. This sample is represented by about 73,000 clones; 89% of them were singletons. The ten largest clones take up 7.5% to 10% of the sample. The sequences come from peripheral blood, collected 28 days after the second AZD1222 dose. All receptors come from an adult who received the AZD1222 COVID-19 vaccine.

The chain combines TRBV27 with TRBJ2-2; 10 bases align to TRBD1. Germline V CDR1 and CDR2: MNHEY, SMNVEV (reference sequence). The CDR3 loop spans 19 amino acids. The ends lost 5 bases at V and 0 bases at J; junction bases unmatched: 12. The CDR3 loop reads CASSPPGQGTLANTGELFF. CDR3 in DNA: TGTGCCAGCAGTCCGCCGGGACAGGGGACCTTGGCGAACACCGGGGAGCTGTTTTTT.

The CDR3 spells CASSLKSSGGAPGGEQYF. CDR3 sequence (DNA): TGTGCCAGCAGTTTAAAATCTAGCGGGGGCGCTCCGGGGGGTGAGCAGTACTTC. The rearrangement links TRBV27 to TRBJ2-7; TRBD2 aligns across 10 bases. CDR3 size: 18 residues. Germline loops: CDR1 MNHEY, CDR2 SMNVEV (reference sequence). Unmatched junction bases numbered 17, after V lost 2 bases and J lost 7 bases.

V is TRBV5-1 and J is TRBJ1-1; TRBD1 matches at 10 bases. V gave up 5 bases and J gave up 3 bases; unmatched junction bases: 4. Germline V CDR1 and CDR2: SGHRS, YFSETQ. CDR3 size: 14 residues. CDR3 sequence: CASRPTGGDTEAFF. CDR3 sequence (DNA): TGCGCCAGCAGACCGACAGGGGGCGACACTGAAGCTTTCTTT. The variable domain in full, completed from reference TRBV5-1 and TRBJ1-1, reads KAGVTQTPRYLIKTRGQQVTLSCSPISGHRSVSWYQQTPGQGLQFLFEYFSETQRNKGNFPGRFSGRQFSNSRSEMNVSTLELGDSALYLCASRPTGGDTEAFFGQGTRLTVV.

The chain joins TRBV28 to TRBJ1-6, with TRBD1 as a possible D gene (6 bases). Germline lookup yields CDR1 MDHEN and CDR2 SYDVKM. The length of the CDR3 is 14 residues. V lost 7 bases to trimming and J lost 3 bases, with 10 bases between them. The CDR3 sequence is CASTETGYNSPLHF. The CDR3 nucleotides are TGTGCCAGCACTGAGACAGGCTATAATTCACCCCTCCACTTT.

The chain recombines TRBV5-6 with TRBJ2-7, with 8 bases fitting TRBD2. The CDR3 runs 15 residues. Germline trimming cut 4 bases from V and 3 bases from J; bases unmatched to any gene: 9. CDR1 and CDR2 from the germline V gene are SGHDT and YYEEEE. CDR3 coding DNA: TGTGCCAGCAGCCTACGTAGCGGGAAACACTACGAGCAGTACTTC. Translation gives CASSLRSGKHYEQYF.

The chain employs TRBV12-3 or TRBV12-4 and TRBJ1-2, with D uncertain. V was pared by 5 bases and J by 0 bases, with 7 bases between. This CDR3 comprises 13 residues. The CDR3 nucleotides read TGTGCCAGCAGTGGGTTAGCTAACTATGGCTACACCTTC. Translation: CASSGLANYGYTF.

The V call is TRBV11-2, the J call TRBJ1-2; D ambiguous. The CDR3 is 13 residues long. The V end lost 7 bases, the J end lost 0 bases, and 9 bases lay between the germline ends. CDR1 and CDR2 (germline): SGHAT, FQNNGV. DNA for the CDR3: TGTGCCAGCACCCTTGGCTCTAACTATGGCTACACCTTC. This sequence encodes CASTLGSNYGYTF.

This chain links TRBV7-9 with TRBJ2-3, with D maybe TRBD1 (5 bases). The CDR3 spans 14 residues. Germline values: CDR1 SEHNR, CDR2 FQNEAQ (reference sequence). V was shortened by 10 bases and J by 0 bases, with 14 bases between the two germline ends. The CDR3 here is CANNIGASTDTQYF. CDR3 nucleotide sequence: TGTGCCAACAATATAGGGGCCAGCACAGATACGCAGTATTTT. Using reference TRBV7-9 and TRBJ2-3 for the parts outside the CDR3, the full variable domain is DTGVSQNPRHKITKRGQNVTFRCDPISEHNRLYWYRQTLGQGPEFLTYFQNEAQLEKSRLLSDRFSAERPKGSFSTLEIQRTEQGDSAMYLCANNIGASTDTQYFGPGTRLTVL.

This clone occurred a few times. The chain recombines TRBV5-4 with TRBJ2-7; 8 nucleotides agree with TRBD1. CDR3 size: 12 residues. The germline V gene encodes CDR1 SGHNT and CDR2 YYREEE (reference sequence). The V gene end was trimmed by 4 bases and the J gene end by 9 bases; junction bases not matched to a gene: 6. DNA for the CDR3: TGTGCCAGCAGCCAACCACAGGGGGTGCAGTACTTC. It codes for CASSQPQGVQYF. Full variable domain (outside the CDR3, taken from reference TRBV5-4 and TRBJ2-7): ETGVTQSPTHLIKTRGQQVTLRCSSQSGHNTVSWYQQALGQGPQFIFQYYREEENGRGNFPPRFSGLQFPNYSSELNVNALELDDSALYLCASSQPQGVQYFGPGTRLTVT.

This sequence joins TRBV7-9 and TRBJ2-1; D could derive from TRBD1 or TRBD2 (6 bases each). Trimming pared 11 bases from V and 0 bases from J, leaving 14 bases between. Looked up from germline, CDR1 is SEHNR and CDR2 is FQNEAQ (reference sequence). The CDR3 loop spans 14 amino acids. DNA of the CDR3: TGTGCCGGGGGGCGAGTGAGCTCCTACAATGAGCAGTTCTTC. It translates to CAGGRVSSYNEQFF.

As concerns this clone: The junction departs from germline at one end; a sequencing error may be responsible. The chain links TRBV2 to TRBJ1-1, with 7 bases matching TRBD1. Germline-derived CDR1 and CDR2 are SNHLY and FYNNEI. CDR3 length: 15 amino acids. The CDR3 is CASSQATGMNTEAFF. DNA of the CDR3: TGTGCCAGCAGTCAAGCGACAGGGATGAACACTGAAGCTTTCTTT. Complete variable domain (other parts from reference TRBV2 and TRBJ1-1): EPEVTQTPSHQVTQMGQEVILRCVPISNHLYFYWYRQILGQKVEFLVSFYNNEISEKSEIFDDQFSVERPDGSNFTLKIRSTKLEDSAMYFCASSQATGMNTEAFFGQGTRLTVV.

The chain joins TRBV11-2 to TRBJ2-7, with 8 bases fitting TRBD2. The CDR3 sequence is 15 residues long. The trim removed 5 bases at V and 4 bases at J, leaving 10 bases unmatched. Germline V gives CDR1 SGHAT, CDR2 FQNNGV. CDR3 protein: CASSPAGGGIYEQYF. The CDR3 DNA reads TGTGCCAGCAGCCCAGCAGGCGGGGGGATTTACGAGCAGTACTTC.

This chain joins TRBV2 and TRBJ1-4; tentatively, D is TRBD1 (5 bases). V shed 4 bases and J shed 3 bases, with 12 bases lying between them. In germline, CDR1 is SNHLY, CDR2 FYNNEI. The CDR3 length is 15 residues. The CDR3 bases are TGTGCCAGCAGTGGACCGGGGCTCTCTAATGAAAAACTGTTTTTT. Its protein product is CASSGPGLSNEKLFF.

V and J are TRBV4-1 and TRBJ1-4, with D perhaps matching TRBD1 (5 bases). CDR1 is MGHRA and CDR2 is YSYEKL in the germline V gene. V shed 0 bases and J shed 7 bases, with 12 bases lying between them. The CDR3 contains 15 residues. CDR3 bases: TGCGCCAGCAGCCAAGAACGGGGGATGGGTGAAAAACTGTTTTTT. Translating gives CASSQERGMGEKLFF.

This clone has only one observation. The rearrangement links TRBV19 to TRBJ2-2; TRBD1 aligns across 7 bases. CDR1 and CDR2 (germline): LNHDA, SQIVND (reference sequence). The CDR3 covers 14 residues. The J segment lost 4 bases and the V segment lost 5 bases, leaving 4 bases of the junction unmatched. The CDR3 nucleotides read TGTGCCAGTAGTGGGACAGCCACCACCGGGGAGCTGTTTTTT. Amino acid sequence: CASSGTATTGELFF.

This clone was found once. The chain couples TRBV7-9 to TRBJ1-1; D is unresolved. V lost 5 bases, J lost 1 base, and 8 bases lay in between. This CDR3 region has 13 residues. Germline V lookup: CDR1 SEHNR, CDR2 FQNEAQ (reference sequence). The CDR3 sequence: CASSRTQNTEAFF. CDR3 DNA: TGTGCCAGCAGCCGTACACAGAACACTGAAGCTTTCTTT.

The DNA for the CDR3 is TGTGCCAGCAGCCCGACCGGGACTAGCGGGAGGAGGAATGAGCAGTTCTTC. Residues: CASSPTGTSGRRNEQFF. The chain carries TRBV11-2 and TRBJ2-1; 15 nucleotides agree with TRBD2. The CDR3 has 17 residues. CDR1 SGHAT and CDR2 FQNNGV come from the germline V gene. V dropped 5 bases and J dropped 7; count of bases not matched to a gene: 9.

The rearrangement uses TRBV27 and TRBJ2-2; no clear D. V lost 3 bases, J lost 8 bases, and 7 bases lay in between. The CDR3 contains 12 residues. CDR1 and CDR2 (germline): MNHEY, SMNVEV (reference sequence). In DNA, the CDR3 is TGTGCCAGCAGTTTCGGCTCGGGGGAGCTGTTTTTT. Translation gives CASSFGSGELFF.

The genes are TRBV5-4 and TRBJ1-1; D is unclear. Trimming cost V 1 base and J 1 base, with 8 bases left between them. The CDR3 sequence is 14 residues long. In germline, CDR1 is SGHNT, CDR2 YYREEE (reference sequence). CDR3 nucleotides: TGTGCCAGCAGCTTGTGGGGATCGAACACTGAAGCTTTCTTT. Protein: CASSLWGSNTEAFF.